This T cell receptor (beta chain) was captured by sequencing in a study of blood T cell repertoires in COVID-19 (dated by TCRdb to 2020 to 2021). At the level of the whole study: The collaborator samples originated in the United States, Italy and Spain and spanned the acute and convalescent phases of COVID-19. The prospective study material was composed of cDNA or gDNA derived from T cells, B-cell-depleted T cells, or PBMCs. The dataset comprised deeply sampled blood TCRbeta repertoires from subjects exposed to, actively infected with, or recovered from COVID-19. A freely available public database, intended as a resource for researchers studying the immune response to SARS-CoV-2, is where the repertoires were released. Samples were obtained from the ongoing ImmuneRACE study (first 160 participants) and from about 1,300 subjects provided by 6 global collaborators. Nearly every sample came with metadata listing a de-identified subject ID, COVID-19 status, age in years and sex. HLA class I and class II types, where available, came from metadata supplied by the sample provider rather than from assay-based typing.

Study-level results and caveats: How much clinical and demographic metadata was included differed by source and by participant, and the metadata was provided uncurated.

In the case of this clone: Its antigen is currently not known. The record has no base qualities; no much larger clone is one base away.

The immunoSEQ Assay, a bias-controlled multiplex PCR, was used to amplify TCRbeta CDR3 regions from genomic DNA. The authors' analysis ran thus. Nucleated cell counts per sample were estimated from amplification of reference gene primers within the assay. To quantify the absolute abundance of each unique TCRbeta CDR3 rearrangement, sequence reads were collapsed and filtered. For each sample, productive Simpson clonality was calculated as the square root of Simpson's diversity index over productive rearrangements. As stored in TCRdb, this immuneACCESS dataset retains in-frame rearrangements with V and J assigned. A fraction of the clones does not appear; measured against another copy, unresolved V genes explain less than half of the discrepancy, and the remainder lacks a known reason. V, J and clone size derive from that table, while D and trimming were established from the DNA sequence. For this sample the table gives 180,000 or so clones, of which about 90% were detected only once. Together, the top ten hold around 2.6% of the sample.

Whole blood was collected in K2EDTA tubes by collaborating institutions according to the institutions' own protocols. For TCRbeta analysis, collaborators shipped samples in one of three forms: frozen whole blood, isolated PBMCs, or DNA extracted from either of those sample types. V loses 6 bases, J loses 5 bases, and the germline ends lie 11 bases apart. The germline V gene gives CDR1 as ENHRY and CDR2 as SYGVKD. Including the terminal cysteine and phenylalanine, the CDR3 comprises 14 residues. Here the CDR3 DNA is all that survives: 42 bases in frame from base 1. This TCR was recovered from a middle-aged man with active or convalescent COVID-19. The rearrangement joined TRBV10-3 to TRBJ1-6, with TRBD1 perhaps the D gene, on 5 matching bases. Sample: peripheral blood. The CDR3 region reads CAIRTTGDNSPLHF. The DNA sequence is given as TGTGCCATCAGAACTACAGGAGATAATTCACCCCTCCACTTT.